This T cell receptor beta chain was sequenced during a study of graft-versus-host responses after intestinal transplantation. The wider study: The study gave all recipients anti-thymocyte globulin induction, then tacrolimus and steroids for 2 to 3 years. Study results and limitations: Early post-transplant HvG declines showed an association with peak circulating GvH clone levels.

As regards this clone: Antigen unknown.

The germline V gene encodes CDR1 SGHVS and CDR2 FNYEAQ. The CDR3 sequence is 19 residues long. Germline trimming cut 1 base from V and 8 bases from J; bases unmatched to any gene: 18. Graft-derived tissue was subjected to processing to liberate intraepithelial and lamina propria lymphocytes. Sequencing used immunoSEQ multiplex PCR; TCRdb keeps in-frame clones, though not all of them. The sample lists 35,000 to 40,000 clones, roughly 87% occurring once. Sequencing used ileum tissue, obtained almost 210 days after intestinal transplant. This receptor was identified in a human patient who received an intestinal transplant, so some T cells may come from the graft donor. J is TRBJ2-1 and V is TRBV7-6; 9 bases are shared with TRBD1. Here the CDR3 reads CASSLDFWTGVQLGYEQFF. The DNA of the CDR3 is TGTGCCAGCAGCTTAGATTTCTGGACAGGGGTCCAATTAGGGTATGAGCAGTTCTTC.